Following are 27 T cell receptor beta chains from one sample sequenced in a study of T cells in Graves' hyperthyroidism and ophthalmopathy. TCR beta CDR3 regions were amplified from RNA. HTBI primers drove first-round RT-PCR of the TCR CDR3. TCRdb re-analysed the multiplex PCR reads in MiXCR, keeping a single row per CDR3 protein. The repertoire includes approximately 690,000 distinct CDR3 sequences, roughly 20% of them detected once, and over 30% sits in the top ten. Sequencing was carried out using blood. The receptors come from a man aged 25 to 40 with Graves' ophthalmopathy.

This clonotype has ten or more counts. The chain combines TRBV28 with TRBJ1-2, with a possible D match to TRBD1 (5 bases). The germline gives CDR1 MDHEN, CDR2 SYDVKM. The V and J ends lost 6 bases and 1 base respectively, with 18 bases between them. This CDR3 has 16 amino acids. CDR3 in DNA: TGTGCCAGCAGAGAATGGGGGGGTGCGAGTAACTATGGCTACACCTTC. Translating it yields CASREWGGASNYGYTF.

There are a few counts of this clonotype. The V call is TRBV11-2, the J call TRBJ2-1; D gene ambiguous. This CDR3 is 14 amino acids long. The germline V gene has CDR1 SGHAT and CDR2 FQNNGV. Trimming removed 0 bases at V and 7 bases at J, with 10 bases between. The CDR3 DNA reads TGTGCCAGCAGCTTAGATTTTCTATTGAATGAGCAGTTCTTC. Encoded protein: CASSLDFLLNEQFF.

The chain joins TRBV20-1 to TRBJ2-1; no clear D gene. With 4 bases removed from V and 2 bases from J, the gap between germline ends came to 6 bases. Germline V gene sequence: CDR1 DFQATT, CDR2 SNEGSKA (reference sequence). CDR3 length equals 12 residues. CDR3 DNA: TGCAGTGCTACACTGACCTACAATGAGCAGTTCTTC. It codes for CSATLTYNEQFF.

This clonotype has just one count. At one end, the junction sequence differs from germline, possibly due to a read error. V is TRBV6-9 and J is TRBJ2-3, with 7 bases aligning to TRBD1. CDR1 is MNHGY and CDR2 is SVAAGI in the germline V gene. The CDR3 consists of 16 residues. The CDR3 DNA reads TGCGCCAGCAGTGACGGTAAAAGGGGGCGAGCAGATACGCAGTATTTT. This sequence encodes CASSDGKRGRADTQYF.

The genes are TRBV14 and TRBJ1-6, with a possible D match to TRBD1 (6 bases). Germline V gene sequence: CDR1 SGHDN, CDR2 FVKESK. CDR3 length equals 16 residues. V was shortened by 0 bases and J by 5 bases, with 11 bases between the two germline ends. CDR3 region: CASSQERPGDNSPLHF. The CDR3 bases are TGTGCCAGCAGCCAAGAGAGGCCAGGGGATAATTCACCCCTCCACTTT.

This clonotype occurred many times. The V gene is TRBV28, the J gene TRBJ1-5; D is unclear. The CDR3 consists of 14 residues. V lost 3 bases to trimming and J lost 5 bases, with 11 bases between them. Looked up from germline, CDR1 is MDHEN and CDR2 is SYDVKM. The CDR3 nucleotides read TGTGCCAGCAGTTTTAGGCAGACCCATCAGCCCCAGCATTTT. It specifies CASSFRQTHQPQHF.

The table lists this clonotype with a few counts. The chain uses TRBV7-2 and TRBJ1-4, with a weak D call TRBD1 (5 bases). Germline V gene lookup returns CDR1 SGHTA and CDR2 FQGNSA. Deletions cut 5 bases from V and 3 bases from J, with 10 bases between. The CDR3 loop spans 14 amino acids. The CDR3 sequence is CASSPQEANEKLFF. DNA for the CDR3: TGTGCCAGCAGCCCACAGGAAGCTAATGAAAAACTGTTTTTT.

This clonotype was observed many times. The chain uses TRBV18 and TRBJ2-5; D may be TRBD2 (5 bases). There are 14 residues in the CDR3. The V end was cut by 0 bases, the J end by 5 bases, with 10 bases between. Germline V gene data show CDR1 as KGHSH and CDR2 as LQKENI. Here the CDR3 reads CASSPPGVKETQYF. As DNA, the CDR3 is TGTGCCAGCTCACCACCCGGGGTCAAGGAGACCCAGTACTTC.

Concerning this clonotype itself: A much larger clonotype is one base distant, so this may be a read error. The V and J genes are TRBV7-9 and TRBJ1-1, with D tentatively TRBD1 (6 bases). V dropped 11 bases and J dropped 4 bases, with 20 bases sitting between them. Germline CDR1 reads SEHNR; CDR2 reads FQNEAQ (reference sequence). The CDR3 consists of 14 residues. CDR3 region: CAESGTQLLTEAFF. CDR3 nucleotide sequence: TGTGCCGAATCCGGGACACAGCTCCTCACTGAAGCTTTCTTT.

J is TRBJ2-2 and V is TRBV4-1; 11 nucleotides match TRBD2. This CDR3 region has 17 residues. CDR1 and CDR2 (germline): MGHRA, YSYEKL. V shed 0 bases and J 5 bases; nucleotides not matched to a gene: 5. The CDR3 DNA is TGCGCCAGCAGCCAAGAGGGACTAGCGGCTAGAACCGGGGAGCTGTTTTTT. Encoded protein: CASSQEGLAARTGELFF.

This clonotype was observed a few times. The V gene is TRBV6-1, the J gene TRBJ2-7, with TRBD2 matching 13 bases. The J segment lost 4 bases and the V segment lost 6 bases, leaving 9 bases of the junction unmatched. Per the germline V gene, CDR1 is MNHNS and CDR2 is SASEGT. This CDR3 is 16 amino acids long. In nucleotides, the CDR3 is TGTGCCAGCAGACCCACTAGCGGGAGGGCCCTGTACGAGCAGTACTTC. This sequence encodes CASRPTSGRALYEQYF.

This clonotype turned up a few times. The J gene is TRBJ2-7, the V gene TRBV7-9, with 7 bases fitting TRBD2. The V segment lost 9 bases and the J segment 2 bases; nucleotides outside the gene matches: 7. Per germline, CDR1 SEHNR and CDR2 FQNEAQ (reference sequence). The length of the CDR3 is 13 residues. CDR3 protein: CASLREGTYEQYF. The CDR3 coding sequence is TGTGCCAGTTTAAGGGAGGGAACCTACGAGCAGTACTTC. The full variable domain, rest sourced from reference TRBV7-9 and TRBJ2-7, is DTGVSQNPRHKITKRGQNVTFRCDPISEHNRLYWYRQTLGQGPEFLTYFQNEAQLEKSRLLSDRFSAERPKGSFSTLEIQRTEQGDSAMYLCASLREGTYEQYFGPGTRLTVT.

The chain uses TRBV6-5 and TRBJ2-2; D uncertain. The CDR3 sequence is 14 residues long. Trimming removed 2 bases at V and 1 base at J, with 5 bases between. Germline lookup yields CDR1 MNHEY and CDR2 SVGAGI. The CDR3 is CASSYARNTGELFF. The DNA of the CDR3 is TGTGCCAGCAGTTACGCGCGGAACACCGGGGAGCTGTTTTTT.

This clonotype was seen at least ten times. The chain links TRBV20-1 to TRBJ2-5; TRBD1 agrees at 7 bases. J gave up 3 bases and V 7 bases, and 11 bases lay outside the gene matches. Germline values: CDR1 DFQATT, CDR2 SNEGSKA (reference sequence). This CDR3 is built from 14 residues. The CDR3 DNA reads as TGCAGTGGGATACAGGGGCTACCGAAAGAGACCCAGTACTTC. Its translation is CSGIQGLPKETQYF.

This clonotype was seen many times. The rearrangement joins TRBV5-1 to TRBJ2-1; D possibly matches TRBD1 or TRBD2 (5 bases each). CDR1 and CDR2 from the germline V gene are SGHRS and YFSETQ. This CDR3 contains 13 residues. Trimming stripped 3 bases from V and 7 bases from J, with 11 bases between. The CDR3 DNA reads as TGCGCCAGCAGCTCCGGGACGGGGAATGAGCAGTTCTTC. It encodes CASSSGTGNEQFF. Filled out from reference TRBV5-1 and TRBJ2-1, the complete variable domain reads KAGVTQTPRYLIKTRGQQVTLSCSPISGHRSVSWYQQTPGQGLQFLFEYFSETQRNKGNFPGRFSGRQFSNSRSEMNVSTLELGDSALYLCASSSGTGNEQFFGPGTRLTVL.

The chain uses TRBV20-1 and TRBJ1-5; tentative D call: TRBD1 (5 bases). V gave up 5 bases and J gave up 7 bases, with 15 bases separating them. CDR3 length: 13 amino acids. Germline V gene data show CDR1 as DFQATT and CDR2 as SNEGSKA (reference sequence). CDR3 region: CSAHQGGGQPQHF. CDR3 sequence (DNA): TGCAGTGCTCACCAGGGTGGTGGCCAGCCCCAGCATTTT.

This clonotype has only a few counts. The chain recombines TRBV4-3 with TRBJ1-6; no firm D call. This CDR3 contains 15 residues. V lost 0 bases, J lost 14 bases, and 17 bases lay in between. Germline V gene sequence: CDR1 LGHNA, CDR2 YSLEER. The CDR3 nucleotides read TGCGCCAGCAGCCAAGATCCAGCCCCTGGTTCGGCCCTCCACTTT. Translation gives CASSQDPAPGSALHF.

V and J are TRBV12-5 and TRBJ2-2; 9 nucleotides agree with TRBD2. V shed 4 bases and J 2 bases; nucleotides not matched to a gene: 5. Per germline, CDR1 LGHNT and CDR2 FRNRAP. This CDR3 has 16 amino acids. The CDR3 loop reads CASGSHSGRNTGELFF. CDR3 DNA sequence: TGTGCTAGTGGTTCACATAGCGGGAGAAACACCGGGGAGCTGTTTTTT.

The sample holds a few counts of this clonotype. The chain joins TRBV30 to TRBJ1-1; TRBD1 might be the D (5 bases). V lost 4 bases, J lost 1 base, and 16 bases lay in between. The germline V gene has CDR1 GTSNPN and CDR2 SVGIG (reference sequence). This CDR3 contains 15 residues. CDR3 in DNA: TGTGCCTGGACCTTTCGGGGACGAAAGAACACTGAAGCTTTCTTT. Amino acids: CAWTFRGRKNTEAFF.

This chain connects TRBV28 to TRBJ1-5; TRBD1 matches at 9 bases. CDR3 size: 14 residues. Germline V gives CDR1 MDHEN, CDR2 SYDVKM. J gave up 7 bases and V 6 bases, and 7 bases lay outside the gene matches. DNA for the CDR3: TGTGCCAGCAGCTGGACAGGGGAGTGGCAGCCCCAGCATTTT. Protein product: CASSWTGEWQPQHF.

The table lists this clonotype with a few counts. The chain has TRBV29-1 and TRBJ2-5; tentatively, D is TRBD1 or TRBD2 (5 bases each). Germline V lookup: CDR1 SQVTM, CDR2 ANQGSEA. The CDR3 spans 13 residues. The germline V and J ends were trimmed by 4 bases and 4 bases, with 13 bases remaining between them. CDR3 sequence (DNA): TGCAGCGTTGCTCAGGGAGTCGGAGAGACCCAGTACTTC. Its translation: CSVAQGVGETQYF.

This clonotype appeared a few times. The rearrangement joins TRBV30 to TRBJ2-7; D possibly corresponds to TRBD2 (5 bases). This CDR3 comprises 13 residues. Per germline, CDR1 GTSNPN and CDR2 SVGIG (reference sequence). V shed 4 bases and J shed 1 base, with 11 bases lying between them. CDR3 bases: TGTGCCTGGACCGGGATCATTTCCTACGAGCAGTACTTC. Its protein product is CAWTGIISYEQYF. Full variable domain (outside the CDR3, taken from reference TRBV30 and TRBJ2-7): SQTIHQWPATLVQPVGSPLSLECTVEGTSNPNLYWYRQAAGRGLQLLFYSVGIGQISSEVPQNLSASRPQDRQFILSSKKLLLSDSGFYLCAWTGIISYEQYFGPGTRLTVT.

This clonotype was picked up many times. The chain couples TRBV13 to TRBJ2-1, with 8 positions matching TRBD2. This CDR3 has 18 amino acids. The J segment lost 0 bases and the V segment lost 5 bases, leaving 12 bases of the junction unmatched. Germline V gene lookup returns CDR1 PRHDT and CDR2 FYEKMQ (reference sequence). In nucleotides, the CDR3 is TGTGCCAGCAGCCCAGGACTAGCAGAAACGAGCTCCTACAATGAGCAGTTCTTC. Amino acids: CASSPGLAETSSYNEQFF.

As for this clonotype: The junction departs from the called germline gene at one end, perhaps through a read error. V is TRBV5-1 and J is TRBJ2-5; 8 bases align to TRBD2. The CDR3 runs 15 residues. The germline gives CDR1 SGHRS, CDR2 YFSETQ. CDR3 DNA: TGCGCCGGCAGCTTGGTCAGCGGGAGTGCGGAGACCCAGTACTTC. This gives the protein CAGSLVSGSAETQYF.

This clonotype turned up a few times. The rearrangement links TRBV5-1 to TRBJ1-1; 8 nucleotides match TRBD1. CDR1 and CDR2 (germline): SGHRS, YFSETQ. The CDR3 totals 12 residues. Unmatched junction bases numbered 4, after V lost 4 bases and J lost 8 bases. This CDR3 is CASSPRQGEAFF. The CDR3 DNA is TGCGCCAGCAGCCCTAGACAGGGGGAAGCTTTCTTT.

The gene calls are TRBV7-2 and TRBJ2-2, with unresolved D. Germline CDR1 is SGHTA and CDR2 is FQGNSA. The CDR3 runs 12 residues. Trimming shortened V by 5 bases and J by 8 bases, and 9 bases separated the two germline ends. The CDR3 spells CASSRHGGELFF. CDR3 sequence (DNA): TGTGCCAGCAGCCGACACGGAGGGGAGCTGTTTTTT.

This clonotype was observed a few times. The rearrangement links TRBV10-2 to TRBJ2-7, with TRBD2 matching over 11 bases. From germline, CDR1 is WSHSY and CDR2 SAAADI. V lost 7 bases, J lost 7 bases, and 6 bases stayed unmatched. The CDR3 has 13 amino acids. CDR3 coding DNA: TGCGCCAGCACTCCGGGACTAGCGGAAGAGCAGTACTTC. Its translation: CASTPGLAEEQYF.